The sample holds a few counts of the clone carrying this T cell receptor beta chain. The data are from a study of shared clonotypes between healthy human individuals. The CDR3 is 13 amino acids. Germline V CDR1 and CDR2: ENHRY, SYGVKD. The germline V and J ends were trimmed by 7 bases and 5 bases, with 15 bases remaining between them. Only in-frame clones appear in the TCRdb table, and some are missing; sequencing was by immunoSEQ multiplex PCR. The data hold about 1.1 million clones, with approximately 80% observed a single time. Sequenced sample: memory CD4+ T cells from PBMCs. Sample subset: CD45RA-negative fraction. The source of this sequence is a man aged 18 to 30 in good health. Some clones in this sample may be carry-over from other donors' samples. The chain links TRBV10-3 to TRBJ2-7; possibly TRBD1 or TRBD2 for D (5 bases each). The CDR3 loop is CAITGRWDHEQYF. CDR3 DNA sequence: TGTGCCATCACGGGGCGCTGGGACCACGAGCAGTACTTC.